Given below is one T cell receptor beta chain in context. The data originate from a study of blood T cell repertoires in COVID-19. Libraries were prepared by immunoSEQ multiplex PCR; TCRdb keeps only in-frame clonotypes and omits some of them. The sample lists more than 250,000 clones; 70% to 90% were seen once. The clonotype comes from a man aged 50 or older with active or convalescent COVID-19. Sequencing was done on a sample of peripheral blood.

CDR3 bases: TGTGCCAGCAGCCAAGAAGGGAGGACTAGCGGGAGCAATGAGCAGTTCTTC. As protein: CASSQEGRTSGSNEQFF. This chain joins TRBV4-2 and TRBJ2-1; 13 bases align to TRBD2. The CDR3 totals 17 residues. CDR1 and CDR2 (germline): LGHNA, YNFKEQ. V was pared by 0 bases and J by 6 bases, with 5 bases of the junction left unmatched.